Shown below are 2 T cell receptor beta chains from a single sample sequenced in a study of cytomegalovirus exposure and HLA in healthy donors (dated 2017 in TCRdb). Library preparation employed the immunoSEQ multiplex PCR assay. For the multiplex PCR, a mixture combining 60 forward primers for TCR Vbeta segments and 13 reverse primers for TCR Jbeta segments was used. TCRdb mirrors the immuneACCESS table, restricted to in-frame sequences. Some clones are absent from its copies; in checked studies, under half trace to an unresolved V gene, and the reason for the others is unknown. The sample's table covers around 130,000 clones. The ten largest clones capture about 1.6% of the sample. The source material was PBMCs. Every receptor here comes from a woman aged 40 to 50 in good health and CMV-seronegative.

Concerning this clone: The sample carries other DNA sequences with the same CDR3. The rearrangement links TRBV20-1 to TRBJ1-5, with D hard to call. Germline V gene lookup returns CDR1 DFQATT and CDR2 SNEGSKA (reference sequence). V dropped 1 base and J dropped 6 bases, with 4 bases sitting between them. The CDR3 is made up of 11 amino acids. The CDR3 DNA is TGCAGTGCTAGAGGCGGTCAGCCCCAGCATTTT. This sequence encodes CSARGGQPQHF.

The genes are TRBV5-1 and TRBJ2-5; 8 nucleotides match TRBD1. Germline V CDR1 and CDR2: SGHRS, YFSETQ. With V trimmed by 4 bases and J by 1 base, 6 bases remained unmatched. CDR3 size: 15 residues. The CDR3 spells CASSTGQGTQETQYF. CDR3 in DNA: TGCGCCAGCAGCACAGGACAGGGCACCCAAGAGACCCAGTACTTC.